Listed below are T cell receptor beta chains from one sample, sequenced in a study of cytomegalovirus exposure and HLA in healthy donors. Data came from immunoSEQ multiplex PCR; TCRdb stores just in-frame clones and leaves some out. The sample has a few hundred thousand clones; about 93% are singletons. Sequencing was performed on PBMCs. Receptors were obtained from a girl aged 2 to 9 in good health and CMV-seronegative. Both conserved end residues are part of each CDR3. The order of the fields is V gene, clone size, J gene, D gene, CDR3 protein, CDR3 DNA. The D gene is left open where the match is weak. Rows give clone size only sometimes, using once, few, many, or a class for an expanded clone.

v_call: TRBV5-4
clone_size: NA
j_call: TRBJ1-2
d_call: NA
cdr3_aa: CASSLDSDYGYTF
cdr3_nt: TGTGCCAGCAGCTTAGACAGTGACTATGGCTACACCTTC

v_call: TRBV14
clone_size: NA
j_call: TRBJ1-1
d_call: NA
cdr3_aa: CASSRTGFTEAFF
cdr3_nt: TGTGCCAGCAGCCGAACAGGGTTCACTGAAGCTTTCTTT

v_call: TRBV7-9
clone_size: NA
j_call: TRBJ2-6
d_call: NA
cdr3_aa: CASGPSGANVLTF
cdr3_nt: TGTGCCAGCGGGCCCTCTGGGGCCAACGTCCTGACTTTC

v_call: TRBV19
clone_size: NA
j_call: TRBJ2-7
d_call: NA
cdr3_aa: CASRDPEQHEQYF
cdr3_nt: TGTGCCAGTAGGGATCCGGAACAGCACGAGCAGTACTTC

v_call: TRBV6-6
clone_size: once
j_call: TRBJ2-7
d_call: NA
cdr3_aa: CASSLDLLEQYF
cdr3_nt: TGTGCCAGCAGTTTGGACTTGCTGGAGCAGTACTTC

v_call: TRBV5-1
clone_size: NA
j_call: TRBJ2-7
d_call: TRBD2
cdr3_aa: CASSLDGSGRVPYEQYF
cdr3_nt: TGCGCCAGCAGCTTGGATGGTAGCGGGAGGGTTCCCTACGAGCAGTACTTC

v_call: TRBV5-4
clone_size: few
j_call: TRBJ2-7
d_call: TRBD2
cdr3_aa: CASSSGLGDYEQYF
cdr3_nt: TGTGCCAGCAGCTCGGGACTAGGGGACTACGAGCAGTACTTC

v_call: TRBV2
clone_size: NA
j_call: TRBJ1-2
d_call: NA
cdr3_aa: CASSGRQDFNYGYTF
cdr3_nt: TGTGCCAGCAGTGGCAGACAGGACTTTAACTATGGCTACACCTTC

v_call: TRBV30
clone_size: once
j_call: TRBJ2-7
d_call: TRBD1
cdr3_aa: CAWSGGQGSKLYEQYF
cdr3_nt: TGTGCCTGGAGTGGGGGACAGGGGTCTAAACTCTACGAGCAGTACTTC

v_call: TRBV27
clone_size: NA
j_call: TRBJ1-1
d_call: TRBD1
cdr3_aa: CASSFSRGTGGASFF
cdr3_nt: TGTGCCAGCAGTTTCAGCCGTGGGACAGGGGGCGCGTCTTTCTTT

v_call: TRBV6-6
clone_size: NA
j_call: TRBJ1-4
d_call: TRBD1
cdr3_aa: CASRAGTDNEKLFF
cdr3_nt: TGTGCCAGCAGAGCCGGGACAGATAATGAAAAACTGTTTTTT

v_call: TRBV2
clone_size: NA
j_call: TRBJ2-6
d_call: NA
cdr3_aa: CASTLVGSGSGANVLTF
cdr3_nt: TGTGCCAGCACCCTCGTGGGATCGGGGTCTGGGGCCAACGTCCTGACTTTC

v_call: TRBV7-9
clone_size: NA
j_call: TRBJ2-7
d_call: TRBD2
cdr3_aa: CASRASGGKNEQYF
cdr3_nt: TGTGCCAGCAGAGCTAGCGGGGGAAAGAACGAGCAGTACTTC

v_call: TRBV10-2
clone_size: NA
j_call: TRBJ2-7
d_call: TRBD2
cdr3_aa: CASSGLAGGAYEQYF
cdr3_nt: TGCGCCAGCAGTGGACTAGCGGGAGGAGCCTACGAGCAGTACTTC

v_call: TRBV7-3
clone_size: NA
j_call: TRBJ2-1
d_call: TRBD1
cdr3_aa: CASSRSFGTALSYNEQFF
cdr3_nt: TGTGCCAGCAGCCGATCGTTTGGGACAGCCCTCTCCTACAATGAGCAGTTCTTC

v_call: TRBV30
clone_size: NA
j_call: TRBJ2-1
d_call: NA
cdr3_aa: CAWSDPPSGQGNEQFF
cdr3_nt: TGTGCCTGGAGTGATCCCCCCAGCGGCCAGGGGAATGAGCAGTTCTTC

v_call: TRBV5-4
clone_size: NA
j_call: TRBJ2-7
d_call: NA
cdr3_aa: CASSPQGYEQYF
cdr3_nt: TGTGCCAGCAGCCCACAGGGTTACGAGCAGTACTTC

v_call: TRBV5-1
clone_size: NA
j_call: TRBJ2-7
d_call: TRBD2
cdr3_aa: CASSWTSGSSYEQYF
cdr3_nt: TGCGCCAGCAGCTGGACTAGCGGGAGCTCCTACGAGCAGTACTTC

v_call: TRBV18
clone_size: NA
j_call: TRBJ1-1
d_call: NA
cdr3_aa: CASSREGDMNTEAFF
cdr3_nt: TGTGCCAGCTCACGAGAAGGGGACATGAACACTGAAGCTTTCTTT

v_call: TRBV2
clone_size: NA
j_call: TRBJ2-7
d_call: TRBD2
cdr3_aa: CASSATGTSGYEQYF
cdr3_nt: TGTGCCAGCAGTGCTACCGGGACTAGCGGCTACGAGCAGTACTTC

v_call: TRBV29-1
clone_size: NA
j_call: TRBJ2-7
d_call: NA
cdr3_aa: CSVAGSSYEQYF
cdr3_nt: TGCAGCGTTGCCGGGTCCTCCTACGAGCAGTACTTC

v_call: TRBV27
clone_size: NA
j_call: TRBJ1-5
d_call: NA
cdr3_aa: CASSLGGDQPQHF
cdr3_nt: TGTGCCAGCAGTTTGGGGGGGGATCAGCCCCAGCATTTT

v_call: TRBV5-6
clone_size: NA
j_call: TRBJ1-1
d_call: TRBD1
cdr3_aa: CASSPIDRGTVNTEAFF
cdr3_nt: TGTGCCAGCAGCCCTATCGACAGGGGAACCGTGAACACTGAAGCTTTCTTT

v_call: TRBV6-5
clone_size: NA
j_call: TRBJ2-1
d_call: TRBD1
cdr3_aa: CASSYSSRGNEQFF
cdr3_nt: TGTGCCAGCAGTTACTCGTCCAGGGGGAATGAGCAGTTCTTC

v_call: TRBV13
clone_size: once
j_call: TRBJ2-1
d_call: TRBD2
cdr3_aa: CASSLAGGMAYNEQFF
cdr3_nt: TGTGCCAGCAGCTTAGCCGGGGGGATGGCCTACAATGAGCAGTTCTTC

v_call: TRBV20-1
clone_size: few
j_call: TRBJ1-1
d_call: NA
cdr3_aa: CSARGDTEAFF
cdr3_nt: TGCAGTGCTCGGGGGGACACTGAAGCTTTCTTT

v_call: TRBV5-6
clone_size: NA
j_call: TRBJ2-1
d_call: TRBD2
cdr3_aa: CASSLLASGQYNEQFF
cdr3_nt: TGTGCCAGCAGCTTGCTGGCTAGCGGCCAATACAATGAGCAGTTCTTC

v_call: TRBV19
clone_size: NA
j_call: TRBJ1-5
d_call: TRBD1
cdr3_aa: CASSITGANQPQHF
cdr3_nt: TGTGCCAGTAGTATAACAGGGGCGAATCAGCCCCAGCATTTT

v_call: TRBV6-4
clone_size: once
j_call: TRBJ1-1
d_call: TRBD1
cdr3_aa: CASRRQGENTEAFF
cdr3_nt: TGTGCCAGCAGGAGACAGGGAGAGAACACTGAAGCTTTCTTT

v_call: TRBV6-1
clone_size: NA
j_call: TRBJ1-1
d_call: NA
cdr3_aa: CASRRGGARNTEAFF
cdr3_nt: TGTGCCAGCAGACGCGGGGGCGCGCGGAACACTGAAGCTTTCTTT

v_call: TRBV25-1
clone_size: NA
j_call: TRBJ2-1
d_call: TRBD2
cdr3_aa: CASSGGYNEQFF
cdr3_nt: TGTGCCAGCAGCGGGGGGTACAATGAGCAGTTCTTC

v_call: TRBV5-5
clone_size: NA
j_call: TRBJ2-1
d_call: NA
cdr3_aa: CASSSGYIWNEQFF
cdr3_nt: TGTGCCAGCAGCTCGGGATACATATGGAATGAGCAGTTCTTC

v_call: TRBV28
clone_size: NA
j_call: TRBJ1-3
d_call: NA
cdr3_aa: CASSLTQISGNTIYF
cdr3_nt: TGTGCCAGCAGCCTCACGCAGATCTCTGGAAACACCATATATTTT

v_call: TRBV13
clone_size: NA
j_call: TRBJ2-5
d_call: TRBD2
cdr3_aa: CASSQTWTSGGTMRETQYF
cdr3_nt: TGTGCCAGCAGCCAGACTTGGACTAGCGGGGGTACCATGCGGGAGACCCAGTACTTC

v_call: TRBV20-1
clone_size: NA
j_call: TRBJ2-7
d_call: NA
cdr3_aa: CSARRSYEQYF
cdr3_nt: TGCAGTGCTAGACGTAGCTACGAGCAGTACTTC

v_call: TRBV5-4
clone_size: NA
j_call: TRBJ1-1
d_call: NA
cdr3_aa: CASSLDAGANTEAFF
cdr3_nt: TGTGCCAGCAGCTTGGACGCGGGGGCGAACACTGAAGCTTTCTTT

v_call: TRBV7-8
clone_size: NA
j_call: TRBJ2-3
d_call: TRBD2
cdr3_aa: CASSYHTSGSTDTQYF
cdr3_nt: TGTGCCAGCAGCTACCACACTAGCGGAAGCACAGATACGCAGTATTTT

v_call: TRBV18
clone_size: NA
j_call: TRBJ2-7
d_call: TRBD2
cdr3_aa: CASSADTGLAGHREQYF
cdr3_nt: TGTGCCAGCTCAGCTGACACAGGACTAGCGGGACACCGCGAGCAGTACTTC

v_call: TRBV19
clone_size: NA
j_call: TRBJ1-4
d_call: TRBD1
cdr3_aa: CASSPDRPLTNEKLFF
cdr3_nt: TGTGCCAGTAGTCCGGACAGGCCTCTAACTAATGAAAAACTGTTTTTT

v_call: TRBV18
clone_size: NA
j_call: TRBJ2-1
d_call: TRBD2
cdr3_aa: CASSPREAGGISYNEQFF
cdr3_nt: TGTGCCAGCTCACCGCGGGAAGCGGGGGGGATCTCCTACAATGAGCAGTTCTTC

v_call: TRBV6-1
clone_size: NA
j_call: TRBJ1-2
d_call: NA
cdr3_aa: CASDKPGVANYGYTF
cdr3_nt: TGTGCCAGTGACAAACCAGGGGTAGCTAACTATGGCTACACCTTC

v_call: TRBV19
clone_size: NA
j_call: TRBJ1-5
d_call: NA
cdr3_aa: CASNPDWGGNQPQHF
cdr3_nt: TGTGCCAGTAACCCAGATTGGGGGGGAAATCAGCCCCAGCATTTT

v_call: TRBV5-1
clone_size: NA
j_call: TRBJ2-1
d_call: TRBD1
cdr3_aa: CASSSRDREHNEQFF
cdr3_nt: TGCGCCAGCAGCTCACGGGACAGGGAACACAATGAGCAGTTCTTC

v_call: TRBV30
clone_size: NA
j_call: TRBJ2-7
d_call: TRBD1
cdr3_aa: CAWSGQGAIEQYF
cdr3_nt: TGTGCCTGGAGCGGACAGGGGGCGATCGAGCAGTACTTC

v_call: TRBV13
clone_size: NA
j_call: TRBJ2-5
d_call: NA
cdr3_aa: CASSTGYQETQYF
cdr3_nt: TGTGCCAGCAGCACAGGGTATCAAGAGACCCAGTACTTC

v_call: TRBV19
clone_size: NA
j_call: TRBJ1-2
d_call: NA
cdr3_aa: CASNGGVAGYTF
cdr3_nt: TGTGCCAGTAACGGGGGGGTTGCCGGCTACACCTTC

v_call: TRBV6-4
clone_size: NA
j_call: TRBJ2-3
d_call: TRBD2
cdr3_aa: CASSGSGGATDTQYF
cdr3_nt: TGTGCCAGCAGTGGCAGCGGGGGGGCCACAGATACGCAGTATTTT

v_call: TRBV27
clone_size: NA
j_call: TRBJ1-6
d_call: TRBD1
cdr3_aa: CASSPGQRNSPLHF
cdr3_nt: TGTGCCAGCAGTCCGGGACAGAGGAATTCACCCCTCCACTTT

v_call: TRBV5-1
clone_size: NA
j_call: TRBJ1-5
d_call: NA
cdr3_aa: CASSFEGHPNQPQHF
cdr3_nt: TGCGCCAGCAGCTTCGAAGGACATCCGAATCAGCCCCAGCATTTT

v_call: TRBV6-5
clone_size: once
j_call: TRBJ2-7
d_call: NA
cdr3_aa: CAIRETGPYEQYF
cdr3_nt: TGTGCCATCAGAGAAACAGGGCCCTACGAGCAGTACTTC

v_call: TRBV9
clone_size: once
j_call: TRBJ1-2
d_call: TRBD1
cdr3_aa: CASSARQGALNYGYTF
cdr3_nt: TGTGCCAGCAGCGCCCGACAGGGGGCACTCAACTATGGCTACACCTTC

v_call: TRBV11-2
clone_size: NA
j_call: TRBJ2-7
d_call: NA
cdr3_aa: CASSPSTGLYEQYF
cdr3_nt: TGTGCCAGCAGCCCATCGACAGGCCTCTACGAGCAGTACTTC

v_call: TRBV4-1
clone_size: NA
j_call: TRBJ2-1
d_call: NA
cdr3_aa: CASSQDLGGSYNEQFF
cdr3_nt: TGCGCCAGCAGCCAAGATTTAGGCGGCTCCTACAATGAGCAGTTCTTC

v_call: TRBV7-8
clone_size: NA
j_call: TRBJ2-5
d_call: NA
cdr3_aa: CASSPWAAGSGETQYF
cdr3_nt: TGTGCCAGCAGCCCCTGGGCGGCCGGGAGCGGGGAGACCCAGTACTTC

v_call: TRBV7-2
clone_size: NA
j_call: TRBJ2-6
d_call: NA
cdr3_aa: CASSPASGANVLTF
cdr3_nt: TGTGCCAGCAGCCCCGCTAGTGGGGCCAACGTCCTGACTTTC

v_call: TRBV5-1
clone_size: NA
j_call: TRBJ2-3
d_call: TRBD1
cdr3_aa: CASSLWGQAADTQYF
cdr3_nt: TGCGCCAGCAGCTTGTGGGGACAGGCTGCAGATACGCAGTATTTT

v_call: TRBV19
clone_size: once
j_call: TRBJ2-3
d_call: TRBD1
cdr3_aa: CASSKTGFVGDTQYF
cdr3_nt: TGTGCCAGTAGTAAGACAGGGTTTGTTGGGGATACGCAGTATTTT